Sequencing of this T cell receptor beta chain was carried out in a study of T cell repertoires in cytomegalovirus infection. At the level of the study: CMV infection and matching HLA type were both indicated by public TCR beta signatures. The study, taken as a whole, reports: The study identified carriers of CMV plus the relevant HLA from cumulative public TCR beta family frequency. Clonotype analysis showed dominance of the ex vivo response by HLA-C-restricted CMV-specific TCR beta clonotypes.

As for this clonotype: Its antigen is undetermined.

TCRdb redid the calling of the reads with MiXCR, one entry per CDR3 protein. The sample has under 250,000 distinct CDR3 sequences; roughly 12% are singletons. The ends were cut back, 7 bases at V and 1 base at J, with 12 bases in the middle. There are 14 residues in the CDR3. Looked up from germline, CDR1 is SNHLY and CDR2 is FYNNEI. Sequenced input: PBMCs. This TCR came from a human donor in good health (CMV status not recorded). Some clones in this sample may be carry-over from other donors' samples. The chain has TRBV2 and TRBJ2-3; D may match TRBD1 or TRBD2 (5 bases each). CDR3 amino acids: CASIPGTRTDTQYF. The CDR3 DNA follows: TGTGCCAGCATCCCAGGGACCCGCACAGATACGCAGTATTTT.